Below, 31 T cell receptor beta chains from the same sample are listed, as sequenced in a study of cytomegalovirus exposure and HLA in healthy donors. It was with 60 Vbeta and 13 Jbeta primers that the PCR ran. Produced via immunoSEQ multiplex PCR; TCRdb's table is partial and in-frame only. The sample has some 150,000 clones, 70% to 80% seen once. The specimen was PBMCs. The source is a man aged 30 to 45 in good health and CMV-seropositive.

The V gene is TRBV6-4, the J gene TRBJ2-2; TRBD1 matches at 10 bases. With V trimmed by 6 bases and J by 7 bases, 8 bases remained unmatched. The CDR3 spans 15 residues. Looked up from germline, CDR1 is MRHNA and CDR2 is SNTAGT. CDR3 DNA sequence: TGTGCCAGCAGAGAGACAGGGGGCGCAATCGGGGAGCTGTTTTTT. Protein sequence: CASRETGGAIGELFF.

The rearrangement uses TRBV9 and TRBJ2-3; D gene unclear. The CDR3 consists of 12 residues. V lost 4 bases to trimming and J lost 3 bases, with 6 bases between them. In germline, CDR1 is SGDLS, CDR2 YYNGEE. CDR3 amino acids: CASSYSTDTQYF. CDR3 DNA sequence: TGTGCCAGCAGCTACAGTACAGATACGCAGTATTTT.

The rearrangement joins TRBV2 to TRBJ2-1; D remains ambiguous. Germline assignment: CDR1 SNHLY and CDR2 FYNNEI. V was shortened by 11 bases and J by 6 bases, with 14 bases between the two germline ends. The CDR3 covers 12 residues. The CDR3 sequence: CAGRVAINEQFF. The CDR3 DNA follows: TGTGCCGGCCGGGTGGCCATCAATGAGCAGTTCTTC.

The V gene is TRBV6-5, the J gene TRBJ2-7, with TRBD1 identical over 7 bases. Losses at the gene ends were 6 bases for V and 0 bases for J; bases not matched to a gene: 5. The CDR3 totals 14 residues. CDR1 is MNHEY, CDR2 SVGAGI, per germline. CDR3: CASRNDRDSYEQYF. CDR3 sequence (DNA): TGTGCCAGCAGAAACGACAGGGACTCCTACGAGCAGTACTTC.

The chain links TRBV2 to TRBJ2-2; D may be TRBD1 (6 bases). V shed 4 bases and J shed 2 bases, with 11 bases lying between them. CDR1 is SNHLY and CDR2 is FYNNEI in the germline V gene. The length of the CDR3 is 15 residues. CDR3 sequence (DNA): TGTGCCAGCAGTGCACAGGGACCAAACACCGGGGAGCTGTTTTTT. Its protein is CASSAQGPNTGELFF.

V usage is TRBV12-5 and J usage is TRBJ2-1, with a possible D match to TRBD1 (6 bases). This CDR3 is built from 14 residues. V was trimmed by 5 bases and J by 2 bases, leaving 10 bases between them. Germline V lookup: CDR1 LGHNT, CDR2 FRNRAP. CDR3 nucleotide sequence: TGTGCTAGTGGTCTATCAGGGGCCTACAATGAGCAGTTCTTC. This translates into CASGLSGAYNEQFF.

This clone was seen a handful of times. This rearrangement joins TRBV30 to TRBJ2-7, with a possible D match to TRBD1 (6 bases). The CDR3 has 11 residues. The V gene lost 4 bases and the J gene lost 7 bases, with 11 bases spanning the gap. Looked up from germline, CDR1 is GTSNPN and CDR2 is SVGIG (reference sequence). The CDR3 here is CAWMDSREQYF. CDR3 sequence (DNA): TGTGCCTGGATGGACAGTCGAGAGCAGTACTTC.

V gene TRBV9 combines with J gene TRBJ2-5; 10 positions agree with TRBD1. The CDR3 consists of 15 residues. V gave up 7 bases and J gave up 4 bases; unmatched junction bases: 10. CDR1 and CDR2 (germline): SGDLS, YYNGEE. The DNA for the CDR3 is TGTGCCAGCGCCAGGACAGGGGGAGGTCGAGAGACCCAGTACTTC. Amino acid sequence: CASARTGGGRETQYF. Supplemented by reference TRBV9 and TRBJ2-5, the full variable domain reads DSGVTQTPKHLITATGQRVTLRCSPRSGDLSVYWYQQSLDQGLQFLIQYYNGEERAKGNILERFSAQQFPDLHSELNLSSLELGDSALYFCASARTGGGRETQYFGPGTRLLVL.

The V and J genes are TRBV6-5 and TRBJ1-6; D is uncertain. Trimming took 8 bases from V and 7 from J, leaving 3 bases between them. Looked up from germline, CDR1 is MNHEY and CDR2 is SVGAGI. This CDR3 contains 10 residues. The CDR3 nucleotides are TGTGCCAGCGGCAATTCACCCCTCCACTTT. Residues: CASGNSPLHF.

J is TRBJ1-1 and V is TRBV7-2; D unclear. The V end lost 3 bases, the J end lost 1 base, and 6 bases lay between the germline ends. The CDR3 extends over 13 amino acids. Germline-derived CDR1 and CDR2 are SGHTA and FQGNSA. CDR3 DNA sequence: TGTGCCAGCAGCTTCCAGGAGAACACTGAAGCTTTCTTT. Translating gives CASSFQENTEAFF.

This chain joins TRBV6-1 and TRBJ2-2; perhaps TRBD1 as D (6 bases). CDR3 length: 14 amino acids. Trimming pared 11 bases from V and 2 bases from J, leaving 15 bases between. Germline V gene data show CDR1 as MNHNS and CDR2 as SASEGT. CDR3: CAALLQGNTGELFF. The DNA for the CDR3 is TGTGCCGCCCTACTACAGGGTAACACCGGGGAGCTGTTTTTT.

The chain has TRBV7-9 and TRBJ2-1; D ambiguous. V gave up 1 base and J gave up 5 bases, with 9 bases separating them. The CDR3 runs 14 residues. Germline CDR1 and CDR2: SEHNR and FQNEAQ (reference sequence). The CDR3 here is CASSLDWSDNEQFF. In DNA, the CDR3 is TGTGCCAGCAGCTTAGACTGGTCTGACAATGAGCAGTTCTTC.

The sample holds a few counts of this clone. The chain carries TRBV27 and TRBJ2-1, with 12 positions matching TRBD1. The CDR3 is 15 residues long. CDR1 is MNHEY, CDR2 SMNVEV, per germline (reference sequence). The trim removed 2 bases at V and 9 bases at J, leaving 5 bases unmatched. In DNA, the CDR3 is TGTGCCAGCAGTTTAGGGACAGGGGGCGAAGGTGAGCAGTTCTTC. It specifies CASSLGTGGEGEQFF.

The J gene is TRBJ1-2, the V gene TRBV5-1, with D uncertain. The V end was cut by 4 bases, the J end by 0 bases, with 7 bases between. The germline V gene encodes CDR1 SGHRS and CDR2 YFSETQ. The CDR3 covers 13 residues. CDR3 in amino acids: CASSPATNYGYTF. CDR3 bases: TGCGCCAGCAGCCCTGCGACTAACTATGGCTACACCTTC.

This clone was counted only a few times. The rearrangement uses TRBV7-3 and TRBJ2-7, with 7 bases aligning to TRBD1. Unmatched junction bases numbered 5, after V lost 6 bases and J lost 0 bases. This CDR3 has 14 amino acids. CDR1 SGHTA and CDR2 FQGTGA come from the germline V gene. As DNA, the CDR3 is TGTGCCAGCAGGTCCCGGGACAGCTCCTACGAGCAGTACTTC. Its translation is CASRSRDSSYEQYF.

The chain combines TRBV2 with TRBJ2-7, with TRBD1 matching 9 bases. This CDR3 is 15 amino acids long. Per the germline V gene, CDR1 is SNHLY and CDR2 is FYNNEI. Unmatched junction bases numbered 14, after V lost 8 bases and J lost 6 bases. DNA of the CDR3: TGTGCCAGCGTAGCCAGGACAGGGGTTGTGGGCGAGCAGTACTTC. Translated, it gives CASVARTGVVGEQYF.

The V call is TRBV29-1, the J call TRBJ2-7; 8 nucleotides agree with TRBD1. The CDR3 runs to 12 residues. V lost 3 bases to trimming and J lost 6 bases; unmatched junction nucleotides: 4. Germline V lookup: CDR1 SQVTM, CDR2 ANQGSEA. The CDR3 bases are TGCAGCGTTGAGGGCAGGGGGCTCGAGCAGTACTTC. Translation gives CSVEGRGLEQYF.

The chain is built from TRBV10-3 and TRBJ1-3; unclear D gene. The germline V and J ends were trimmed by 4 bases and 8 bases, with 12 bases remaining between them. Per the germline V gene, CDR1 is ENHRY and CDR2 is SYGVKD. The CDR3 is made up of 13 amino acids. The CDR3 DNA follows: TGTGCCATCAGTGGCCCCGTCGGAGACACCATATATTTT. This translates into CAISGPVGDTIYF.

The V call is TRBV5-1, the J call TRBJ1-5; tentative D call: TRBD1 (5 bases). V gave up 2 bases and J gave up 7 bases, with 16 bases separating them. CDR3 length: 15 residues. Per germline, CDR1 SGHRS and CDR2 YFSETQ. Written as DNA, the CDR3 is TGCGCCAGCAGCTTTGGCCAGGGTGACGGGCAGCCCCAGCATTTT. Protein: CASSFGQGDGQPQHF.

The J gene is TRBJ2-7, the V gene TRBV30, with TRBD2 matching over 8 bases. The CDR3 is made up of 14 amino acids. J lost 2 bases, V lost 3 bases, and 6 bases had no gene match. Germline V gene data show CDR1 as GTSNPN and CDR2 as SVGIG (reference sequence). The CDR3 nucleotides are TGTGCCTGGAGGTACGGGAGGGCTCCCTACGAGCAGTACTTC. It specifies CAWRYGRAPYEQYF.

CDR3 protein: CASSYGGAQETQYF. DNA for the CDR3: TGTGCCAGCAGCTACGGGGGGGCCCAAGAGACCCAGTACTTC. This rearrangement joins TRBV6-5 to TRBJ2-5; 8 nucleotides line up with TRBD2. The trim removed 6 bases at V and 1 base at J, leaving 4 bases unmatched. The germline gives CDR1 MNHEY, CDR2 SVGAGI. The CDR3 is 14 residues long.

The chain recombines TRBV21-1 with TRBJ2-7; TRBD2 was called by the table and not checked on the DNA. TRBV21-1 is a documented pseudogene. This CDR3 region has 14 residues. The CDR3 region has the DNA TGTGCCAGCAGCAAAGAATCGTCCTGCTACGAGCAGTACTTC. The encoded protein is CASSKESSCYEQYF.

V and J are TRBV10-3 and TRBJ2-3; 8 nucleotides match TRBD1. The CDR3 loop spans 16 amino acids. J gave up 6 bases and V 0 bases, and 8 bases lay outside the gene matches. Germline assignment: CDR1 ENHRY and CDR2 SYGVKD. Here the CDR3 DNA reads TGTGCCATCAGTGAGTCCATGAGACAGGGGTCCGATACGCAGTATTTT. It codes for CAISESMRQGSDTQYF.

The genes are TRBV7-9 and TRBJ1-4; 8 nucleotides match TRBD1. Trimming removed 5 bases from V and 7 bases from J; junction bases left unmatched: 6. CDR3 size: 14 residues. Per the germline V gene, CDR1 is SEHNR and CDR2 is FQNEAQ (reference sequence). The CDR3 loop reads CASSPQGAREKLFF. The DNA of the CDR3 is TGTGCCAGCAGCCCGCAGGGGGCTCGTGAAAAACTGTTTTTT.

This chain joins TRBV15 and TRBJ2-2, with D perhaps matching TRBD1 (7 bases). Germline assignment: CDR1 LNHNV and CDR2 YYDKDF (reference sequence). The CDR3 length is 15 residues. Trimming removed 5 bases from V and 7 bases from J, with 17 bases in between. The CDR3 loop is CATSRDRRGGGELFF. CDR3 DNA sequence: TGTGCCACCAGCCGGGACAGAAGGGGAGGCGGGGAGCTGTTTTTT.

The chain is built from TRBV5-1 and TRBJ2-1; D is unresolved. Per the germline V gene, CDR1 is SGHRS and CDR2 is YFSETQ. The CDR3 spans 15 residues. Trimming cost V 0 bases and J 4 bases, with 11 bases left between them. DNA for the CDR3: TGCGCCAGCAGCTTGGAGCCCAGGTTGTACAATGAGCAGTTCTTC. Residues: CASSLEPRLYNEQFF.

This clone was detected only a few times. The chain links TRBV9 to TRBJ2-3; 8 nucleotides line up with TRBD2. V shed 2 bases, J shed 2 bases, and the junction held 10 bases outside the gene matches. CDR1 and CDR2 (germline): SGDLS, YYNGEE. This CDR3 region has 17 residues. DNA for the CDR3: TGTGCCAGCAGCGTGGAAGCGGGGGTCCAATTCACAGATACGCAGTATTTT. Protein sequence: CASSVEAGVQFTDTQYF.

The chain has TRBV5-1 and TRBJ2-1, with 8 bases aligning to TRBD2. J lost 5 bases, V lost 0 bases, and 4 bases had no gene match. The CDR3 runs 15 residues. The V gene's germline CDR1 is SGHRS and CDR2 YFSETQ. The CDR3 reads CASSLGISGNNEQFF. As DNA, the CDR3 is TGCGCCAGCAGCTTGGGGATTAGCGGGAACAATGAGCAGTTCTTC.

This chain links TRBV13 with TRBJ2-1; 11 positions match TRBD2. The CDR3 extends over 15 amino acids. Germline trimming cut 4 bases from V and 3 bases from J; bases unmatched to any gene: 2. Germline V lookup: CDR1 PRHDT, CDR2 FYEKMQ (reference sequence). CDR3 sequence reads: CASSSLAGGYNEQFF. As DNA, the CDR3 is TGTGCCAGCAGCTCTCTAGCGGGGGGCTACAATGAGCAGTTCTTC.

The chain has TRBV2 and TRBJ1-6; the match to TRBD1 covers 7 bases. CDR1 SNHLY and CDR2 FYNNEI come from the germline V gene. The CDR3 consists of 17 residues. The junction had 11 bases not matched to a gene; V was cut back by 6 bases and J by 3 bases. The CDR3 loop is CASRGARGRLYNSPLHF. CDR3 nucleotide sequence: TGTGCCAGCAGGGGGGCGAGGGGGCGGCTCTATAATTCACCCCTCCACTTT.

This chain's CDR3 is CASSPTGMTDTQYF. Here the CDR3 DNA reads TGTGCCAGCAGTCCGACAGGGATGACAGATACGCAGTATTTT. This rearrangement joins TRBV6-5 to TRBJ2-3; TRBD1 agrees at 7 bases. After removal of 5 bases from V and 3 bases from J, the junction contained 5 bases not matched to a gene. The germline V gene has CDR1 MNHEY and CDR2 SVGAGI. The CDR3 consists of 14 residues.